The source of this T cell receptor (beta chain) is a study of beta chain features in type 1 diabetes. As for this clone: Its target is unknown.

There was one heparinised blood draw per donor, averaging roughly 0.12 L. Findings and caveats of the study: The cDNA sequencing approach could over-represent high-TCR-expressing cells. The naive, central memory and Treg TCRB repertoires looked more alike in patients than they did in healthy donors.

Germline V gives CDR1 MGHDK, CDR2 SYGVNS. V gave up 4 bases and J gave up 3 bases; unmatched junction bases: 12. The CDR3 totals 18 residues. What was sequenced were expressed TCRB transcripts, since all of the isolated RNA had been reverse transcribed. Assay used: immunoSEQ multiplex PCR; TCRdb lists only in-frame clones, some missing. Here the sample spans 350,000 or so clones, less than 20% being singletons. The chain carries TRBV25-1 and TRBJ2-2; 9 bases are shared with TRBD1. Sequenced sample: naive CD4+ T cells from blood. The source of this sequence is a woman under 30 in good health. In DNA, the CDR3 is TGTGCCAGCAGTGTCTCCCCGGGACAGGGAATGTACACCGGGGAGCTGTTTTTT. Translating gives CASSVSPGQGMYTGELFF.